Presented here are 29 T cell receptor beta chains from one specimen sequenced in a study of T cells after yellow fever vaccination. TCRdb ran MiXCR on the 5' RACE reads and lists one entry per CDR3 protein. The sample shows some 320,000 distinct CDR3 sequences, around 4.5% of them seen only once. The sample was PBMCs, taken 15 days after the yellow fever booster vaccination. The receptors shown here come from a man between 18 and 35 years old who received the YFV17D yellow fever vaccine.

This clonotype was counted only a few times. The V and J genes are TRBV7-9 and TRBJ1-4; D perhaps matches TRBD1 (5 bases). The CDR3 has 18 amino acids. Germline lookup yields CDR1 SEHNR and CDR2 FQNEAQ (reference sequence). Trimming took off 4 bases at V and 0 bases at J, with 18 bases between the two ends. The CDR3 DNA reads TGTGCCAGCAGCTCGCTAGCCGACAGTACCTCAACTAATGAAAAACTGTTTTTT. Its protein product is CASSSLADSTSTNEKLFF. Complete variable domain (other parts from reference TRBV7-9 and TRBJ1-4): DTGVSQNPRHKITKRGQNVTFRCDPISEHNRLYWYRQTLGQGPEFLTYFQNEAQLEKSRLLSDRFSAERPKGSFSTLEIQRTEQGDSAMYLCASSSLADSTSTNEKLFFGSGTQLSVL.

This clonotype turned up a few times. The chain uses TRBV5-4 and TRBJ2-5; D is ambiguous. The V gene lost 0 bases and the J gene lost 2 bases, with 8 bases spanning the gap. This CDR3 is 14 amino acids long. CDR1 and CDR2 from the germline V gene are SGHNT and YYREEE (reference sequence). The CDR3: CASSLEQRQETQYF. In DNA form, the CDR3 reads TGTGCCAGCAGCTTGGAACAGCGACAAGAGACCCAGTACTTC.

This clonotype turned up a few times. The chain recombines TRBV12-3 or TRBV12-4 with TRBJ2-1, with no clear D. This CDR3 comprises 15 residues. The V gene lost 3 bases and the J gene lost 2 bases, with 11 bases spanning the gap. The CDR3 nucleotides are TGTGCCAGCAGTTTCTATAGGAACACCTACAATGAGCAGTTCTTC. Amino acid sequence: CASSFYRNTYNEQFF.

This clonotype has just a few counts. This chain joins TRBV7-9 and TRBJ2-3; D not certain. Germline V CDR1 and CDR2: SEHNR, FQNEAQ (reference sequence). V lost 3 bases and J 2 bases, leaving 12 bases between the germline ends. This CDR3 is built from 15 residues. The CDR3 DNA is TGTGCCAGCAGCTTGATAGCCAGACCCACAGATACGCAGTATTTT. It encodes CASSLIARPTDTQYF.

This clonotype was seen many times. The chain combines TRBV7-9 with TRBJ2-5; D is ambiguous. V was trimmed by 5 bases and J by 4 bases, leaving 5 bases between them. The CDR3 is 11 residues long. The V gene's germline CDR1 is SEHNR and CDR2 FQNEAQ (reference sequence). This chain's CDR3 is CASSRSETQYF. In nucleotides, the CDR3 is TGTGCCAGCAGCCGCTCAGAGACCCAGTACTTC.

This clonotype was recorded at least ten times. This CDR3 is CASSSYGHQETQYF. CDR3 nucleotide sequence: TGTGCCAGCTCGTCGTACGGTCACCAAGAGACCCAGTACTTC. V and J are TRBV18 and TRBJ2-5; unclear D gene. The CDR3 extends over 14 amino acids. V gave up 6 bases and J gave up 0 bases, with 11 bases separating them. The germline gives CDR1 KGHSH, CDR2 LQKENI.

This clonotype occurred many times. This chain joins TRBV7-2 and TRBJ1-6; unclear D gene. Germline lookup yields CDR1 SGHTA and CDR2 FQGNSA. V was clipped by 3 bases and J by 10 bases, with 13 bases between them. This CDR3 spans 14 amino acids. In DNA, the CDR3 is TGTGCCAGCAGCTTTCTCGATCCCGGATCACCCCTCCACTTT. Translated, it gives CASSFLDPGSPLHF.

As to this clonotype: At one of its ends the junction is not consistent with the germline gene, which may arise from a read error. This chain uses TRBV7-9 with TRBJ2-1; weak D call: TRBD1 (5 bases). Germline V lookup: CDR1 SEHNR, CDR2 FQNEAQ (reference sequence). This CDR3 comprises 13 residues. In DNA form, the CDR3 reads TGTGCCGGCAGGGTAAGCTCCTACAATGAGCAGTTCTTC. This encodes CAGRVSSYNEQFF. The entire variable domain, with the rest obtained from reference TRBV7-9 and TRBJ2-1, is as follows: DTGVSQNPRHKITKRGQNVTFRCDPISEHNRLYWYRQTLGQGPEFLTYFQNEAQLEKSRLLSDRFSAERPKGSFSTLEIQRTEQGDSAMYLCAGRVSSYNEQFFGPGTRLTVL.

The CDR3 loop reads CASSLGKDYEQYV. The CDR3 DNA reads TGTGCCAGCAGTTTGGGCAAAGACTACGAGCAGTACGTC. The chain employs TRBV6-2 or TRBV6-3 and TRBJ2-7; no firm D call. The CDR3 sequence is 13 residues long. Germline CDR1 is MNHEY and CDR2 is SVGEGT. With 4 bases removed from V and 3 bases from J, the gap between germline ends came to 10 bases.

The V and J genes are TRBV5-1 and TRBJ2-7, with 7 nucleotides matching TRBD2. This CDR3 is built from 13 residues. The V gene end was trimmed by 6 bases and the J gene end by 3 bases; junction bases not matched to a gene: 6. Germline V gene data show CDR1 as SGHRS and CDR2 as YFSETQ. DNA for the CDR3: TGCGCCAGCAAATGGGGGGAGGGCTACGAGCAGTACTTC. Translated: CASKWGEGYEQYF. Based on the CDR3 plus reference TRBV5-1 and TRBJ2-7, the full variable domain is KAGVTQTPRYLIKTRGQQVTLSCSPISGHRSVSWYQQTPGQGLQFLFEYFSETQRNKGNFPGRFSGRQFSNSRSEMNVSTLELGDSALYLCASKWGEGYEQYFGPGTRLTVT.

This clonotype was counted between two and nine times. The V and J genes are TRBV7-9 and TRBJ1-5, with 11 bases matching TRBD1. Germline lookup yields CDR1 SEHNR and CDR2 FQNEAQ (reference sequence). Losses at the gene ends were 5 bases for V and 8 bases for J; bases not matched to a gene: 5. CDR3 size: 14 residues. The CDR3 DNA reads as TGTGCCAGCAGCCGGACAGGGGGCGCGGAGCCCCAGCATTTT. Protein: CASSRTGGAEPQHF.

This clonotype has a count of ten or more. The gene calls are TRBV30 and TRBJ1-1; D gene uncertain. CDR1 GTSNPN and CDR2 SVGIG come from the germline V gene (reference sequence). Trimming removed 0 bases from V and 9 bases from J, with 11 bases in between. This CDR3 is 12 amino acids long. The CDR3 DNA sequence: TGTGCCTGGAGTGTAAGTCCGGCCCAAGCTTTCTTT. Translating it yields CAWSVSPAQAFF.

This clonotype was counted a few times. The chain employs TRBV24-1 and TRBJ1-1; TRBD1 aligns across 7 bases. The CDR3 runs to 14 residues. Germline V gene sequence: CDR1 KGHDR, CDR2 SFDVKD. Trimming took 5 bases from V and 4 from J; bases not matched to a gene: 6. The CDR3 protein is CATSAGTASTEAFF. In nucleotides, the CDR3 is TGTGCCACCAGTGCGGGGACAGCGAGCACTGAAGCTTTCTTT.

This clonotype was detected only a few times. This chain uses TRBV11-2 with TRBJ2-3, with D perhaps given as TRBD1 or TRBD2 (6 bases each). This CDR3 contains 16 residues. Trimming removed 1 base at V and 7 bases at J, with 18 bases between. Germline V gene data show CDR1 as SGHAT and CDR2 as FQNNGV. CDR3 region: CASSLAGARSRHTQYF. The DNA of the CDR3 is TGTGCCAGCAGCTTAGCGGGGGCCCGATCCCGTCATACGCAGTATTTT.

This clonotype was seen repeatedly, ten times or more. The V gene is TRBV28, the J gene TRBJ2-7; no clear D. The CDR3 spans 15 residues. Germline CDR1 is MDHEN and CDR2 is SYDVKM. The V end was cut by 5 bases, the J end by 0 bases, with 14 bases between. The CDR3: CASSAPHSSSYEQYV. The CDR3 bases are TGTGCCAGCAGTGCTCCCCACAGCAGCTCCTACGAGCAGTACGTC.

This clonotype was counted only a few times. The chain couples TRBV3-1 to TRBJ1-4, with D hard to call. Germline V CDR1 and CDR2: LGHDT, YNNKEL (reference sequence). CDR3 length equals 13 residues. Trimming shortened V by 3 bases and J by 8 bases, and 10 bases separated the two germline ends. The CDR3 reads CASSQADLEKLFF. The CDR3 nucleotides are TGTGCCAGCAGCCAGGCCGACCTAGAAAAACTGTTTTTT.

This clonotype was seen a handful of times. The rearrangement joins TRBV20-1 to TRBJ2-1; weak D call: TRBD1 (6 bases). The CDR3 sequence is 16 residues long. V lost 0 bases to trimming and J lost 6 bases, with 18 bases between them. CDR1 and CDR2 (germline): DFQATT, SNEGSKA (reference sequence). This chain's CDR3 is CSARDYRQGSFNEQFF. The CDR3 region has the DNA TGCAGTGCTAGAGATTATCGGCAGGGGAGCTTCAATGAGCAGTTCTTC.

Ten or more counts support this clonotype. This CDR3 reads CASSQDLGTGRYEQYF. The CDR3 region has the DNA TGTGCCAGCAGCCAAGACCTTGGGACAGGGAGGTACGAGCAGTACTTC. The J gene is TRBJ2-7, the V gene TRBV4-2, with 9 bases fitting TRBD1. J gave up 4 bases and V 0 bases, and 7 bases lay outside the gene matches. Germline lookup yields CDR1 LGHNA and CDR2 YNFKEQ. This CDR3 spans 16 amino acids.

The count of this clonotype is one. Mismatch with germline at one junction end may stem from a read error. V is TRBV10-3 and J is TRBJ2-2; D is possibly TRBD1 (6 bases). Germline CDR1 and CDR2: ENHRY and SYGVKD. This CDR3 comprises 14 residues. CDR3 region: CANSRTVNDGELFF. CDR3 sequence (DNA): TGTGCCAACAGTCGGACAGTTAACGACGGGGAGCTGTTTTTT.

The J gene is TRBJ1-1, the V gene TRBV19; no clear D gene. Between the trimmed V and J ends, which lost 5 bases and 0 bases, there was a span of 7 bases. The CDR3 contains 13 residues. Germline V gene lookup returns CDR1 LNHDA and CDR2 SQIVND (reference sequence). For the CDR3, the DNA is TGTGCCAGTAGTTATATCCTGAACACTGAAGCTTTCTTT. Amino acids: CASSYILNTEAFF.

This clonotype came up many times. The chain is built from TRBV5-1 and TRBJ2-5, with 7 nucleotides matching TRBD2. From germline, CDR1 is SGHRS and CDR2 YFSETQ. The length of the CDR3 is 15 residues. Losses at the gene ends were 0 bases for V and 1 base for J; bases not matched to a gene: 3. The DNA of the CDR3 is TGCGCCAGCAGCTTGGGGGGGGGATCCCAAGAGACCCAGTACTTC. As protein: CASSLGGGSQETQYF.

This clonotype was recorded a few times. CDR3 in amino acids: CASSFPSGGHSTDTQYF. The CDR3 bases are TGTGCCAGCAGCTTCCCTAGCGGGGGGCACAGCACAGATACGCAGTATTTT. The gene calls are TRBV5-8 and TRBJ2-3, with TRBD2 matching over 11 bases. The germline V gene encodes CDR1 SGHTS and CDR2 YDEGEE. The length of the CDR3 is 17 residues. With V trimmed by 2 bases and J by 0 bases, 5 bases remained unmatched.

This chain connects TRBV4-1 to TRBJ2-1, with D perhaps TRBD1 or TRBD2 (5 bases each). Germline lookup yields CDR1 MGHRA and CDR2 YSYEKL. V was pared by 3 bases and J by 8 bases, with 17 bases between. This CDR3 region has 15 residues. CDR3 DNA: TGCGCCAGCAGCCACCGGGACGGAGAGAGCGATGAGCAGTTCTTC. This gives the protein CASSHRDGESDEQFF.

The V and J genes are TRBV29-1 and TRBJ1-2, with 9 nucleotides matching TRBD1. Germline V lookup: CDR1 SQVTM, CDR2 ANQGSEA. Germline trimming cut 7 bases from V and 2 bases from J; bases unmatched to any gene: 8. The CDR3 contains 14 residues. The CDR3 coding sequence is TGCAGCGCTCGCGCCGGGACAGGGAACTATGGCTACACCTTC. Residues: CSARAGTGNYGYTF.

This chain joins TRBV7-9 and TRBJ1-1; perhaps TRBD1 as D (6 bases). V lost 3 bases to trimming and J lost 1 base, with 24 bases between them. The CDR3 loop spans 19 amino acids. CDR1 is SEHNR, CDR2 FQNEAQ, per germline (reference sequence). CDR3 protein: CASSFLYRGIPLSNTEAFF. The CDR3 DNA reads TGTGCCAGCAGCTTTTTGTATAGGGGGATACCCTTATCGAACACTGAAGCTTTCTTT.

The genes are TRBV6-2 or TRBV6-3 and TRBJ2-1; a weak D match, TRBD2 (5 bases). CDR3 size: 13 residues. Trimming removed 5 bases at V and 5 bases at J, with 10 bases between. Germline V gene data show CDR1 as MNHEY and CDR2 as SVGEGT. CDR3 in DNA: TGTGCCAGCAGTAGTGACTACAACAATGAGCAGTTCTTC. Its protein is CASSSDYNNEQFF.

The rearrangement joins TRBV20-1 to TRBJ2-1, with D possibly TRBD2 on 6 matching bases. CDR3 length equals 16 residues. V shed 2 bases and J shed 0 bases, with 14 bases lying between them. CDR1 is DFQATT, CDR2 SNEGSKA, per germline (reference sequence). DNA for the CDR3: TGCAGTGCTAGACCCAGTAGCGGAAACTCCTACAATGAGCAGTTCTTC. Residues: CSARPSSGNSYNEQFF.

This clonotype occurred many times. This rearrangement joins TRBV15 to TRBJ2-7; 7 nucleotides align to TRBD1. The CDR3 runs 16 residues. The junction had 13 bases not matched to a gene; V was cut back by 0 bases and J by 8 bases. Germline V lookup: CDR1 LNHNV, CDR2 YYDKDF (reference sequence). DNA of the CDR3: TGTGCCACCAGCAGAGATCCGTCGGCAGGGGGTAGCCAGCAGTACGTC. It yields the protein CATSRDPSAGGSQQYV.

This clonotype appeared many times. The rearrangement joins TRBV29-1 to TRBJ2-2; D not resolved. This CDR3 has 13 residues. Trimming stripped 7 bases from V and 0 bases from J, with 9 bases between. CDR1 and CDR2 (germline): SQVTM, ANQGSEA. The CDR3 region is CSGTAPNTGELFF. The CDR3 DNA is TGCAGCGGTACAGCTCCGAACACCGGGGAGCTGTTTTTT.